The entry that follows covers one T cell receptor beta chain sequence. This specimen comes from a study of blood T cell repertoires in COVID-19. Overall study context: Samples taken during acute and convalescent COVID-19 were collected in the United States, Italy and Spain.

Germline-derived CDR1 and CDR2 are SGHKS and YYEKEE (reference sequence). The V end was cut by 1 base, the J end by 0 bases, with 8 bases between. The CDR3 runs to 15 residues. TCRdb keeps only in-frame clones here, not all; method: immunoSEQ multiplex PCR. This table has tens of thousands of clones, about 89% appearing once. V usage is TRBV5-5 and J usage is TRBJ1-5; a weak D match, TRBD1 (6 bases). This TCR derives from a man aged 55 to 70 with active or convalescent COVID-19. The sequenced material came from peripheral blood. CDR3 loop: CASSLTGNSNQPQHF. The CDR3 nucleotides are TGTGCCAGCAGCTTGACAGGGAATAGCAATCAGCCCCAGCATTTT.